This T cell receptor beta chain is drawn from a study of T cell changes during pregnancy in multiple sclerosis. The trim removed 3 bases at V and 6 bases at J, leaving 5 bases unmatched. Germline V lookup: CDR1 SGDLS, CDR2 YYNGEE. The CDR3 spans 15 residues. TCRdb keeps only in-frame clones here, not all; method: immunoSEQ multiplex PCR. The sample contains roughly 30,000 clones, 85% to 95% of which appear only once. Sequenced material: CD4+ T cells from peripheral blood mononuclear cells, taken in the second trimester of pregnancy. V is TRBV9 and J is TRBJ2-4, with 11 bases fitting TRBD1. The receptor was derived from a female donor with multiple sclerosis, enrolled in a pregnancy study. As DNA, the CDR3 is TGTGCCAGCAGCGCGCCCGGGACAGGGGGAAACATTCAGTACTTC. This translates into CASSAPGTGGNIQYF. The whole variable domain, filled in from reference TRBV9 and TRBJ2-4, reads DSGVTQTPKHLITATGQRVTLRCSPRSGDLSVYWYQQSLDQGLQFLIQYYNGEERAKGNILERFSAQQFPDLHSELNLSSLELGDSALYFCASSAPGTGGNIQYFGAGTRLSVL.